This entry lists 15 T cell receptor beta chains sequenced from one sample in a study of blood T cell repertoires in COVID-19. Clones were sequenced by immunoSEQ multiplex PCR, and TCRdb holds only the in-frame ones, with some missing. The sample carries roughly 230,000 clones, around 90% recorded once. Material: peripheral blood. Source of these receptors: a woman in her fifties or sixties with COVID-19, enrolled during active disease.

This clone was recorded once. V and J are TRBV5-1 and TRBJ1-6, with D tentatively TRBD1 (5 bases). V was shortened by 4 bases and J by 9 bases, with 14 bases between the two germline ends. CDR3 length equals 14 residues. Germline loops: CDR1 SGHRS, CDR2 YFSETQ. As DNA, the CDR3 is TGCGCCAGCAGCCCGATGCTCCAGGGTTCACCCCTCCACTTT. Its protein is CASSPMLQGSPLHF.

The chain couples TRBV4-2 to TRBJ1-2, with 11 bases aligning to TRBD1. The trim removed 4 bases at V and 8 bases at J, leaving 12 bases unmatched. This CDR3 is 16 amino acids long. Germline V gene data show CDR1 as LGHNA and CDR2 as YNFKEQ. The CDR3 DNA reads TGTGCCAGCAGCCGTAGTCCGGGACAGGGGGGTGAGGGCTACACCTTC. This translates into CASSRSPGQGGEGYTF.

In its sample, this clone was seen once. This sequence joins TRBV5-1 and TRBJ1-1; D is uncertain. Germline V CDR1 and CDR2: SGHRS, YFSETQ. V shed 0 bases and J shed 8 bases, with 17 bases lying between them. This CDR3 has 15 residues. DNA for the CDR3: TGCGCCAGCAGCTTGGCCCCGGGTTCAATTACCGAAGCTTTCTTT. It codes for CASSLAPGSITEAFF.

V is TRBV11-2 and J is TRBJ2-5; TRBD2 matches 7 bases. The CDR3 has 13 residues. Germline CDR1 SGHAT, CDR2 FQNNGV. The V and J ends lost 10 bases and 2 bases, in that order; junction bases with no gene match: 7. CDR3 residues: CATRMGGQETQYF. The CDR3 region has the DNA TGTGCCACCCGTATGGGGGGGCAAGAGACCCAGTACTTC.

The chain carries TRBV5-1 and TRBJ1-1; TRBD1 aligns across 8 bases. This CDR3 has 15 residues. J was trimmed by 9 bases and V by 0 bases; bases with no gene match: 10. Germline V gene lookup returns CDR1 SGHRS and CDR2 YFSETQ. The CDR3 region has the DNA TGCGCCAGCAGCTTGGGTCGGGTAGACAGGGGTCAAGCTTTCTTT. Translating it yields CASSLGRVDRGQAFF.

On this clone: The identical CDR3 is also encoded by other nucleotide sequences in the sample. The chain couples TRBV4-1 to TRBJ1-6, with 7 bases that match TRBD1. The V and J ends lost 2 bases and 7 bases, in that order; junction bases with no gene match: 5. From germline, CDR1 is MGHRA and CDR2 YSYEKL. The CDR3 covers 15 residues. The CDR3 sequence is CASSQRQGENSPLHF. As DNA, the CDR3 is TGCGCCAGCAGCCAACGTCAGGGGGAGAATTCACCCCTCCACTTT.

The chain combines TRBV30 with TRBJ1-2; D unresolved. This CDR3 spans 13 amino acids. Trimming took off 0 bases at V and 13 bases at J, with 18 bases between the two ends. Looked up from germline, CDR1 is GTSNPN and CDR2 is SVGIG (reference sequence). The CDR3 DNA reads TGTGCCTGGAGTGTACTCCCGGCCAGGCGACGCACCTTC. The encoded protein is CAWSVLPARRRTF.

The J gene is TRBJ1-1, the V gene TRBV4-2; 8 nucleotides match TRBD1. This CDR3 is 16 amino acids long. From germline, CDR1 is LGHNA and CDR2 YNFKEQ. The J segment lost 0 bases and the V segment lost 4 bases, leaving 7 bases of the junction unmatched. This chain's CDR3 is CASSLDRGGMNTEAFF. The CDR3 nucleotides are TGTGCCAGCAGCCTCGACAGGGGTGGCATGAACACTGAAGCTTTCTTT.

The chain joins TRBV4-1 to TRBJ2-7, with TRBD2 identical over 12 bases. Germline CDR1 MGHRA, CDR2 YSYEKL. The CDR3 has 15 residues. J lost 2 bases, V lost 4 bases, and 3 bases had no gene match. The CDR3 spells CASSLRLAGAYEQYF. CDR3 nucleotide sequence: TGCGCCAGCAGCCTCCGACTAGCGGGGGCCTACGAGCAGTACTTC.

The chain carries TRBV7-2 and TRBJ2-7; TRBD1 matches at 8 bases. In germline, CDR1 is SGHTA, CDR2 FQGNSA. This CDR3 region has 16 residues. V lost 5 bases, J lost 3 bases, and 12 bases stayed unmatched. CDR3 in DNA: TGTGCCAGCAGCGGACAGGGTGTCTATAATCTCTACGAGCAGTACTTC. It translates to CASSGQGVYNLYEQYF.

The J gene is TRBJ2-7, the V gene TRBV29-1; 9 positions match TRBD1. Germline V gene lookup returns CDR1 SQVTM and CDR2 ANQGSEA. J lost 4 bases, V lost 6 bases, and 13 bases had no gene match. The CDR3 is made up of 15 amino acids. The CDR3 DNA is TGCAGCGTCGACTGGGGGAACAGGGGGCAGTACGAGCAGTACTTC. The encoded protein is CSVDWGNRGQYEQYF.

This chain links TRBV10-3 with TRBJ2-7, with 8 bases identical to TRBD1. Germline-derived CDR1 and CDR2 are ENHRY and SYGVKD. The junction had 6 bases not matched to a gene; V was cut back by 6 bases and J by 2 bases. The CDR3 runs 14 residues. In DNA form, the CDR3 reads TGTGCCATCAGACCGGGACAGGCAACCTACGAGCAGTACTTC. Translated: CAIRPGQATYEQYF.

The sample holds a few counts of this clone. The chain links TRBV11-2 to TRBJ2-3, with D maybe TRBD2 (6 bases). V was clipped by 5 bases and J by 2 bases, with 14 bases between them. Looked up from germline, CDR1 is SGHAT and CDR2 is FQNNGV. The CDR3 extends over 15 amino acids. CDR3 sequence reads: CASSPRGSNTDTQYF. For the CDR3, the DNA is TGTGCCAGCAGCCCCCGGGGGAGTAACACAGATACGCAGTATTTT.

V and J are TRBV29-1 and TRBJ2-7, with D possibly being TRBD2 (6 bases). This CDR3 spans 12 amino acids. The V and J ends lost 1 base and 2 bases respectively, with 6 bases between them. Germline CDR1 and CDR2: SQVTM and ANQGSEA. The CDR3: CSVEGTTYEQYF. The CDR3 DNA reads as TGCAGCGTTGAAGGGACTACCTACGAGCAGTACTTC.

This chain's CDR3 is CAITQQGDYGYTF. The CDR3 nucleotides are TGTGCCATCACCCAACAGGGGGACTATGGCTACACCTTC. This rearrangement joins TRBV10-3 to TRBJ1-2; TRBD1 matches at 8 bases. Germline trimming cut 7 bases from V and 3 bases from J; bases unmatched to any gene: 4. Germline V gives CDR1 ENHRY, CDR2 SYGVKD. The CDR3 length is 13 residues.